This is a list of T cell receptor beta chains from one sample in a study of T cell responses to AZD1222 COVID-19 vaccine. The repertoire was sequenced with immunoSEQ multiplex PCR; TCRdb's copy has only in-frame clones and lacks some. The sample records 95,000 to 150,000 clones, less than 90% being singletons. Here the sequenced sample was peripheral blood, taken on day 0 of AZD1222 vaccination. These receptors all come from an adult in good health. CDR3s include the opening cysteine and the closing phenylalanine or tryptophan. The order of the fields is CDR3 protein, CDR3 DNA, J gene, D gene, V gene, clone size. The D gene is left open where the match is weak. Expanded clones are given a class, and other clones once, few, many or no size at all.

CDR3 protein: CASSLRRGHGYTF; CDR3 DNA: TGTGCCAGCAGCTTACGGAGGGGGCATGGCTACACCTTC; J gene: TRBJ1-2; D gene: TRBD1; V gene: TRBV11-3; clone size: -
CDR3 protein: CASALSLNTEAFF; CDR3 DNA: TGTGCTAGTGCTTTGTCATTGAACACTGAAGCTTTCTTT; J gene: TRBJ1-1; D gene: -; V gene: TRBV12-5; clone size: -
CDR3 protein: CASSRWRRTEAFF; CDR3 DNA: TGTGCCAGCAGCCGTTGGAGGCGCACTGAAGCTTTCTTT; J gene: TRBJ1-1; D gene: -; V gene: TRBV12-3/TRBV12-4; clone size: -
CDR3 protein: CATSRERTSDEQYF; CDR3 DNA: TGTGCCACCAGCAGAGAGCGGACTTCCGACGAGCAGTACTTC; J gene: TRBJ2-7; D gene: -; V gene: TRBV15; clone size: -
CDR3 protein: CASSEGVENSNQPQHF; CDR3 DNA: TGTGCCAGCAGTGAAGGTGTCGAGAATAGCAATCAGCCCCAGCATTTT; J gene: TRBJ1-5; D gene: -; V gene: TRBV6-1; clone size: -
CDR3 protein: CASSEGVTGANYEQYF; CDR3 DNA: TGTGCCAGCAGTGAGGGAGTTACAGGGGCTAACTACGAGCAGTACTTC; J gene: TRBJ2-7; D gene: TRBD1; V gene: TRBV2; clone size: -
CDR3 protein: CASSPPGGRASGEQFF; CDR3 DNA: TGTGCCAGCTCACCACCGGGGGGGAGGGCCTCAGGTGAGCAGTTCTTC; J gene: TRBJ2-1; D gene: TRBD2; V gene: TRBV18; clone size: -
CDR3 protein: CSAIRGEGYTF; CDR3 DNA: TGCAGTGCTATCAGGGGGGAAGGCTACACCTTC; J gene: TRBJ1-2; D gene: TRBD1; V gene: TRBV20-1; clone size: -
CDR3 protein: CASSLAGANSPLHF; CDR3 DNA: TGTGCCAGCAGCTTGGCAGGGGCCAATTCACCCCTCCACTTT; J gene: TRBJ1-6; D gene: -; V gene: TRBV5-8; clone size: -
CDR3 protein: CASSQTAGEQYF; CDR3 DNA: TGTGCCAGCTCACAAACAGCGGGCGAGCAGTACTTC; J gene: TRBJ2-7; D gene: -; V gene: TRBV18; clone size: once
CDR3 protein: CASRRPGANVLTF; CDR3 DNA: TGTGCCAGCAGAAGGCCTGGGGCCAACGTCCTGACTTTC; J gene: TRBJ2-6; D gene: -; V gene: TRBV6-5; clone size: -
CDR3 protein: CASSFDRALGPVEQYF; CDR3 DNA: TGTGCCAGCAGCTTCGACAGGGCTCTTGGGCCGGTCGAGCAGTACTTC; J gene: TRBJ2-7; D gene: TRBD1; V gene: TRBV5-4; clone size: once
CDR3 protein: CATSDLVTCLVSNQPQHF; CDR3 DNA: TGTGCCACCAGTGATTTGGTGACGTGTCTGGTTAGCAATCAGCCCCAGCATTTT; J gene: TRBJ1-5; D gene: -; V gene: TRBV24-1; clone size: -
CDR3 protein: CASRVGGDSSGNTIYF; CDR3 DNA: TGTGCCAGCAGGGTCGGGGGGGACAGCTCTGGAAACACCATATATTTT; J gene: TRBJ1-3; D gene: TRBD1; V gene: TRBV28; clone size: -
CDR3 protein: CASSRTGTTSYEQYF; CDR3 DNA: TGTGCCAGCAGCCGGACAGGTACTACCTCCTACGAGCAGTACTTC; J gene: TRBJ2-7; D gene: TRBD1; V gene: TRBV5-6; clone size: -
CDR3 protein: CASSLAVRYEQYF; CDR3 DNA: TGCGCCAGCAGCCTGGCAGTTCGTTACGAGCAGTACTTC; J gene: TRBJ2-7; D gene: -; V gene: TRBV4-1; clone size: few
CDR3 protein: CASSFHSGNTIYF; CDR3 DNA: TGCGCCAGCAGCTTCCACTCTGGAAACACCATATATTTT; J gene: TRBJ1-3; D gene: -; V gene: TRBV5-1; clone size: -
CDR3 protein: CASSLDRGLTEAFF; CDR3 DNA: TGTGCCAGCAGTTTAGACAGGGGGCTGACTGAAGCTTTCTTT; J gene: TRBJ1-1; D gene: TRBD1; V gene: TRBV28; clone size: -
CDR3 protein: CASSLEGLAGDEQFF; CDR3 DNA: TGTGCCAGCAGCTTAGAGGGTCTAGCAGGTGATGAGCAGTTCTTC; J gene: TRBJ2-1; D gene: -; V gene: TRBV11-3; clone size: -
CDR3 protein: CASSPRDPRAVNTEAFF; CDR3 DNA: TGTGCCAGCAGCCCAAGGGATCCCAGGGCCGTGAACACTGAAGCTTTCTTT; J gene: TRBJ1-1; D gene: -; V gene: TRBV7-8; clone size: -
CDR3 protein: CASSTGQGANEKLFF; CDR3 DNA: TGTGCCAGCAGTACCGGACAGGGGGCTAATGAAAAACTGTTTTTT; J gene: TRBJ1-4; D gene: TRBD1; V gene: TRBV6-5; clone size: -
CDR3 protein: CASSFRLAGGSTDTQYF; CDR3 DNA: TGTGCCAGCAGCTTCAGACTAGCGGGGGGGAGCACAGATACGCAGTATTTT; J gene: TRBJ2-3; D gene: TRBD2; V gene: TRBV5-5; clone size: -
CDR3 protein: CASSYSGREDQPQHF; CDR3 DNA: TGTGCCAGCAGTTACTCGGGCAGGGAGGATCAGCCCCAGCATTTT; J gene: TRBJ1-5; D gene: -; V gene: TRBV6-5; clone size: -
CDR3 protein: CASSPAVGSYEQYF; CDR3 DNA: TGTGCCAGCTCACCAGCAGTGGGCTCCTACGAGCAGTACTTC; J gene: TRBJ2-7; D gene: -; V gene: TRBV18; clone size: -
CDR3 protein: CASSHLTGGGGYTF; CDR3 DNA: TGCGCCAGCAGCCACCTGACAGGGGGCGGTGGCTACACCTTC; J gene: TRBJ1-2; D gene: TRBD1; V gene: TRBV4-1; clone size: -
CDR3 protein: CSVGSGLQETQYF; CDR3 DNA: TGCAGCGTTGGTTCGGGCTTGCAAGAGACCCAGTACTTC; J gene: TRBJ2-5; D gene: -; V gene: TRBV29-1; clone size: -
CDR3 protein: CASDSNWSQGPQHF; CDR3 DNA: TGTGCCAGCGACTCAAACTGGAGCCAGGGGCCCCAGCATTTT; J gene: TRBJ1-5; D gene: -; V gene: TRBV6-6; clone size: once
CDR3 protein: CASGLGGQGDEKLFF; CDR3 DNA: TGTGCTAGTGGTTTGGGGGGACAGGGGGATGAAAAACTGTTTTTT; J gene: TRBJ1-4; D gene: TRBD1; V gene: TRBV12-5; clone size: -
CDR3 protein: CASSLTDGNTIYF; CDR3 DNA: TGTGCCAGCAGCTTGACAGATGGAAACACCATATATTTT; J gene: TRBJ1-3; D gene: -; V gene: TRBV6-2/TRBV6-3; clone size: -
CDR3 protein: CASSFRAIAGYEQYF; CDR3 DNA: TGTGCCAGCAGTTTTCGGGCGATAGCCGGCTACGAGCAGTACTTC; J gene: TRBJ2-7; D gene: -; V gene: TRBV27; clone size: -
CDR3 protein: CASSPSQGREGRSPYEQYF; CDR3 DNA: TGTGCCAGCAGCCCCAGTCAGGGGCGGGAGGGCCGGTCCCCCTACGAGCAGTACTTC; J gene: TRBJ2-7; D gene: TRBD2; V gene: TRBV7-9; clone size: -
CDR3 protein: CASSRGGGKETQYF; CDR3 DNA: TGTGCCAGCAGTCGGGGAGGGGGGAAAGAGACCCAGTACTTC; J gene: TRBJ2-5; D gene: -; V gene: TRBV11-3; clone size: few
CDR3 protein: CASVEQGSAETQYF; CDR3 DNA: TGTGCCAGCGTTGAACAGGGGTCCGCGGAGACCCAGTACTTC; J gene: TRBJ2-5; D gene: TRBD1; V gene: TRBV28; clone size: -
CDR3 protein: CASSREGARGYTF; CDR3 DNA: TGTGCCAGCAGTCGCGAGGGGGCTCGGGGCTACACCTTC; J gene: TRBJ1-2; D gene: TRBD1; V gene: TRBV6-5; clone size: -
CDR3 protein: CAISELVKGNIQYF; CDR3 DNA: TGTGCCATCAGTGAGTTAGTAAAGGGGAACATTCAGTACTTC; J gene: TRBJ2-4; D gene: -; V gene: TRBV10-3; clone size: -
CDR3 protein: CASSDGPGREQYF; CDR3 DNA: TGTGCCAGCAGTGACGGTCCGGGTCGCGAGCAGTACTTC; J gene: TRBJ2-7; D gene: -; V gene: TRBV2; clone size: -
CDR3 protein: CASTWGDSGGLFF; CDR3 DNA: TGTGCCAGCACCTGGGGGGACTCCGGGGGACTGTTTTTT; J gene: TRBJ1-4; D gene: -; V gene: TRBV5-6; clone size: once
CDR3 protein: CASSRREGYYNEQFF; CDR3 DNA: TGTGCCAGCAGCCGGCGGGAGGGGTACTACAATGAGCAGTTCTTC; J gene: TRBJ2-1; D gene: TRBD2; V gene: TRBV7-9; clone size: -
CDR3 protein: CASSQEPSGRASYNEQFF; CDR3 DNA: TGCGCCAGCAGCCAAGAACCTAGCGGGAGGGCCTCCTACAATGAGCAGTTCTTC; J gene: TRBJ2-1; D gene: TRBD2; V gene: TRBV4-1; clone size: -
CDR3 protein: CASSEGRKETQYF; CDR3 DNA: TGCGCCAGCAGTGAGGGACGGAAAGAGACCCAGTACTTC; J gene: TRBJ2-5; D gene: -; V gene: TRBV10-2; clone size: -
CDR3 protein: CASSTSGTGSGEQFF; CDR3 DNA: TGTGCCAGCAGTACCTCCGGGACAGGGTCAGGGGAGCAGTTCTTC; J gene: TRBJ2-1; D gene: TRBD1; V gene: TRBV28; clone size: -
CDR3 protein: CASSYGPRGYTF; CDR3 DNA: TGTGCCAGCAGCTACGGGCCGAGAGGCTACACCTTC; J gene: TRBJ1-2; D gene: -; V gene: TRBV7-2; clone size: -
CDR3 protein: CASSSSGTAYEQYF; CDR3 DNA: TGTGCCAGCAGTTCCTCCGGGACAGCCTACGAGCAGTACTTC; J gene: TRBJ2-7; D gene: TRBD1; V gene: TRBV6-5; clone size: -
CDR3 protein: CASSPGTSGNEQFF; CDR3 DNA: TGTGCCAGCTCACCAGGGACTAGCGGCAATGAGCAGTTCTTC; J gene: TRBJ2-1; D gene: TRBD2; V gene: TRBV18; clone size: -
CDR3 protein: CAISEPPGQGAFYEQYF; CDR3 DNA: TGTGCCATCAGTGAGCCCCCCGGACAGGGGGCTTTTTACGAGCAGTACTTC; J gene: TRBJ2-7; D gene: TRBD1; V gene: TRBV10-3; clone size: -
CDR3 protein: CASSLQAGTEYF; CDR3 DNA: TGTGCCAGCAGCTTACAAGCCGGGACAGAGTATTTT; J gene: TRBJ1-3; D gene: TRBD1; V gene: TRBV5-6; clone size: -
CDR3 protein: CASSRTDNYGYTF; CDR3 DNA: TGTGCCAGCAGCCGGACAGATAACTATGGCTACACCTTC; J gene: TRBJ1-2; D gene: -; V gene: TRBV5-6; clone size: -